This T cell receptor beta chain comes out of a study of OX40 agonist ivuxolimab in advanced cancers. The overall study: Cohort: roughly 79% men, mean age approximately 66, aged about 23 to 79.

There are 19 residues in the CDR3. Libraries were prepared by immunoSEQ multiplex PCR; TCRdb keeps only in-frame clonotypes and omits some of them. The repertoire includes tens of thousands of clones, 86% of them detected once, and roughly an eighth sits in the top ten. V is TRBV21-1 and J is TRBJ2-1; the tabulated D call, TRBD2, remains unverified against the DNA. TRBV21-1 is noted as a pseudogene. The material was CD4+ or CD8+ T cells sorted from blood, obtained in a trial of the OX40 agonist ivuxolimab. The sequence was collected from an adult with an advanced solid tumor such as melanoma, head and neck, liver or kidney cancer. The CDR3 loop reads CASSKKLRALAVEDNEQFF. The CDR3 region has the DNA TGTGCCAGCAGCAAAAAGTTGAGGGCATTAGCGGTCGAAGACAATGAGCAGTTCTTC.